Included here is one T cell receptor beta chain sequence, with context. The antigen is not known. This entry is derived from a study of OX40 agonist ivuxolimab in advanced cancers. Broader study findings: Expanded clones belonging to CD8+ T cells outnumbered, on average, those of CD4+.

Sequenced by immunoSEQ multiplex PCR; TCRdb stores in-frame clones only, minus some. Here the sample spans about 75,000 clones, more than 80% being singletons. The CDR3 covers 11 residues. V lost 3 bases, J lost 3 bases, and 2 bases lay in between. The germline V gene has CDR1 LNHDA and CDR2 SQIVND (reference sequence). Autoimmune disease history or systemic immunosuppression was exclusionary. At cycle 4 day 1, cycle 7 day 1, and baseline, blood was sampled. This clonotype was obtained from an adult with an advanced solid tumor such as melanoma, head and neck, liver or kidney cancer. This chain joins TRBV19 and TRBJ2-5; no firm D call. Sequenced material: CD4+ or CD8+ T cells sorted from blood, taken in a trial of the OX40 agonist ivuxolimab. CDR3 protein: CASSMEETQYF. The CDR3 DNA sequence: TGTGCCAGTAGTATGGAAGAGACCCAGTACTTC.